One and the same sample provided the 18 T cell receptor beta chains below, sequenced in a study of blood T cell repertoires in COVID-19. Clones were read by immunoSEQ multiplex PCR, and TCRdb kept only the in-frame ones, dropping some. The table includes some 270,000 clones, about 91% detected once. Sequencing used PBMCs or T cells enriched from blood (not recorded which). The receptors come from a man aged 40-49 years who had been exposed to COVID-19.

This chain uses TRBV10-1 with TRBJ2-2; 12 bases are a match to TRBD2. Germline-derived CDR1 and CDR2 are WNHNN and SYGVQD (reference sequence). The V and J ends lost 8 bases and 8 bases, in that order; junction bases with no gene match: 6. The CDR3 is 14 amino acids. The CDR3 sequence: CASSRTSGMGELFF. The CDR3 DNA is TGCGCCAGCTCCAGGACTAGCGGGATGGGGGAGCTGTTTTTT.

This clone was observed a handful of times. This chain joins TRBV19 and TRBJ1-5; 7 bases align to TRBD1. The CDR3 consists of 15 residues. V dropped 7 bases and J dropped 5; count of bases not matched to a gene: 11. In germline, CDR1 is LNHDA, CDR2 SQIVND (reference sequence). The CDR3 bases are TGTGCCAGTACCCCTGACAGGGCCGGGCATCAGCCCCAGCATTTT. Amino acids: CASTPDRAGHQPQHF. Full variable domain (remainder filled in from reference TRBV19 and TRBJ1-5): DGGITQSPKYLFRKEGQNVTLSCEQNLNHDAMYWYRQDPGQGLRLIYYSQIVNDFQKGDIAEGYSVSREKKESFPLTVTSAQKNPTAFYLCASTPDRAGHQPQHFGDGTRLSIL.

V and J are TRBV5-5 and TRBJ2-1; 7 bases agree with TRBD2. Losses at the gene ends were 0 bases for V and 7 bases for J; bases not matched to a gene: 7. CDR3 length: 15 residues. In germline, CDR1 is SGHKS, CDR2 YYEKEE (reference sequence). CDR3 sequence: CASSLVAGVSNEQFF. CDR3 sequence (DNA): TGTGCCAGCAGCTTGGTCGCGGGAGTCTCAAATGAGCAGTTCTTC.

The CDR3 reads CASSMVQGEKLFF. In DNA form, the CDR3 reads TGTGCCAGTAGTATGGTCCAGGGTGAAAAACTGTTTTTT. This chain connects TRBV19 to TRBJ1-4; the D gene is possibly TRBD1 (5 bases). CDR1 and CDR2 (germline): LNHDA, SQIVND (reference sequence). V gave up 3 bases and J gave up 7 bases, with 9 bases separating them. This CDR3 contains 13 residues.

CDR3 amino acids: CAWSVTGGNTEAFF. CDR3 DNA sequence: TGTGCCTGGAGTGTTACAGGGGGGAACACTGAAGCTTTCTTT. The chain uses TRBV30 and TRBJ1-1, with TRBD1 identical over 8 bases. The CDR3 covers 14 residues. CDR1 GTSNPN and CDR2 SVGIG come from the germline V gene (reference sequence). The V gene end was trimmed by 0 bases and the J gene end by 1 base; junction bases not matched to a gene: 1. The entire variable domain, with the rest obtained from reference TRBV30 and TRBJ1-1, is as follows: SQTIHQWPATLVQPVGSPLSLECTVEGTSNPNLYWYRQAAGRGLQLLFYSVGIGQISSEVPQNLSASRPQDRQFILSSKKLLLSDSGFYLCAWSVTGGNTEAFFGQGTRLTVV.

V usage is TRBV5-5 and J usage is TRBJ1-4, with 7 bases fitting TRBD1. In germline, CDR1 is SGHKS, CDR2 YYEKEE (reference sequence). CDR3 length equals 14 residues. Trimming took 0 bases from V and 6 from J; bases not matched to a gene: 2. CDR3 amino acids: CASSLAGGDEKLFF. The CDR3 nucleotides read TGTGCCAGCAGCTTGGCAGGGGGTGATGAAAAACTGTTTTTT. Complete variable domain (other parts from reference TRBV5-5 and TRBJ1-4): DAGVTQSPTHLIKTRGQQVTLRCSPISGHKSVSWYQQVLGQGPQFIFQYYEKEERGRGNFPDRFSARQFPNYSSELNVNALLLGDSALYLCASSLAGGDEKLFFGSGTQLSVL.

The CDR3 reads CASRQEGPMETQYF. CDR3 sequence (DNA): TGTGCCAGCAGACAGGAGGGCCCCATGGAGACCCAGTACTTC. The V and J genes are TRBV7-9 and TRBJ2-5; tentatively, D is TRBD2 (6 bases). V lost 6 bases, J lost 5 bases, and 16 bases lay in between. Germline loops: CDR1 SEHNR, CDR2 FQNEAQ (reference sequence). This CDR3 comprises 14 residues.

The rearrangement uses TRBV11-2 and TRBJ1-3; 7 bases match TRBD1. The CDR3 covers 15 residues. Germline values: CDR1 SGHAT, CDR2 FQNNGV. J was trimmed by 2 bases and V by 2 bases; bases with no gene match: 3. The chain's CDR3 is CASSLNRGTGNTIYF. The DNA of the CDR3 is TGTGCCAGCAGCTTAAACAGGGGCACTGGAAACACCATATATTTT.

The chain uses TRBV6-5 and TRBJ1-3, with unresolved D. Per the germline V gene, CDR1 is MNHEY and CDR2 is SVGAGI. The CDR3 spans 16 residues. Trimming removed 0 bases at V and 2 bases at J, with 11 bases between. CDR3 region: CASSYSIGKPGNTIYF. The CDR3 coding sequence is TGTGCCAGCAGTTACTCGATTGGCAAACCTGGAAACACCATATATTTT.

The chain links TRBV5-4 to TRBJ1-2, with TRBD1 identical over 7 bases. The CDR3 consists of 13 residues. Losses at the gene ends were 2 bases for V and 5 bases for J; bases not matched to a gene: 3. Germline values: CDR1 SGHNT, CDR2 YYREEE (reference sequence). As DNA, the CDR3 is TGTGCCAGCAGCTTTGGGACAGAGTATGGCTACACCTTC. Protein: CASSFGTEYGYTF.

V gene TRBV4-2 combines with J gene TRBJ1-1; 7 nucleotides line up with TRBD1. V shed 2 bases, J shed 0 bases, and the junction held 6 bases outside the gene matches. The CDR3 loop spans 16 amino acids. The germline V gene has CDR1 LGHNA and CDR2 YNFKEQ. CDR3 sequence reads: CASSQQTGKMNTEAFF. In DNA form, the CDR3 reads TGTGCCAGCAGCCAACAGACAGGGAAGATGAACACTGAAGCTTTCTTT.

The rearrangement joins TRBV21-1 to TRBJ2-7; the D segment call TRBD1 is taken from the table without a DNA check. TRBV21-1 corresponds to a pseudogene. The CDR3 runs 13 residues. CDR3 DNA: TGTGCCAACATCCGGGACAAACCCTACGAGCAGTACTTC. It yields the protein CANIRDKPYEQYF.

This clone was picked up a small number of times. V is TRBV5-4 and J is TRBJ2-7; D perhaps matches TRBD2 (5 bases). The CDR3 loop spans 14 amino acids. CDR1 is SGHNT, CDR2 YYREEE, per germline (reference sequence). With 4 bases removed from V and 4 bases from J, the gap between germline ends came to 15 bases. The DNA of the CDR3 is TGTGCCAGCAGCCGAATAGAGTCGGGGTACGAGCAGTACTTC. Its translation is CASSRIESGYEQYF.

This chain uses TRBV27 with TRBJ2-3; D perhaps matches TRBD1 (6 bases). The V end lost 2 bases, the J end lost 4 bases, and 13 bases lay between the germline ends. The CDR3 spans 15 residues. The germline CDR1 and CDR2 sequences are MNHEY and SMNVEV (reference sequence). This CDR3 reads CASSLRQGFSDTQYF. CDR3 sequence (DNA): TGTGCCAGCAGTTTAAGGCAGGGGTTTTCAGATACGCAGTATTTT.

The rearrangement uses TRBV3-1 (or the pseudogene TRBV3-2) and TRBJ2-7; 9 nucleotides match TRBD2. This CDR3 contains 16 residues. V lost 1 base and J lost 9; bases outside the gene matches: 13. From germline, CDR1 is LGHDT and CDR2 YNNKEL (reference sequence). The CDR3 DNA sequence: TGTGCCAGCAGCCAAGGAAGCGGGAGGCCAACCTGGGGGCAGTACTTC. This gives the protein CASSQGSGRPTWGQYF.

Only one count was recorded for this clone. This rearrangement joins TRBV7-9 to TRBJ2-5, with D unresolved. The V end lost 3 bases, the J end lost 4 bases, and 9 bases lay between the germline ends. This CDR3 is built from 13 residues. CDR1 is SEHNR and CDR2 is FQNEAQ in the germline V gene (reference sequence). The CDR3 here is CASSLGSIETQYF. The CDR3 DNA sequence: TGTGCCAGCAGCTTGGGCAGCATAGAGACCCAGTACTTC.

This rearrangement joins TRBV5-1 to TRBJ1-1; the D is unclear. Germline-derived CDR1 and CDR2 are SGHRS and YFSETQ. The V end lost 0 bases, the J end lost 7 bases, and 10 bases lay between the germline ends. The CDR3 spans 13 residues. This CDR3 is CASSLVLAGEAFF. The DNA for the CDR3 is TGCGCCAGCAGCTTGGTATTGGCAGGTGAAGCTTTCTTT.

The rearrangement links TRBV7-2 to TRBJ2-4, with 7 bases aligning to TRBD1. The CDR3 is 13 amino acids. The germline V gene has CDR1 SGHTA and CDR2 FQGNSA. V trimming: 5 bases; J trimming: 5 bases; junction bases outside the gene matches: 3. This CDR3 reads CASSLTGENIQYF. DNA for the CDR3: TGTGCCAGCAGCCTAACAGGGGAAAACATTCAGTACTTC. Together with reference TRBV7-2 and TRBJ2-4, the CDR3 gives the full variable domain: GAGVSQSPSNKVTEKGKDVELRCDPISGHTALYWYRQSLGQGLEFLIYFQGNSAPDKSGLPSDRFSAERTGGSVSTLTIQRTQQEDSAVYLCASSLTGENIQYFGAGTRLSVL.